A selection of T cell receptor beta chains follows, all from one sample in a study of Graves' ophthalmopathy and Graves' hyperthyroidism. TCRdb fed the multiplex PCR reads into MiXCR, producing one record per CDR3 protein. The sample includes about 180,000 distinct CDR3 sequences, 30% to 45% of them seen just once. Sequencing was performed on peripheral blood. The receptors originated from a woman between 40 and 55 years old with Graves' ophthalmopathy. Both conserved end residues are part of each CDR3. The D gene is left open where the match is weak. Clone size is stated in some rows and not others, as once, few, many or a class when expanded.

clone size	D gene	V gene	J gene	CDR3 DNA	CDR3 protein
NA	NA	TRBV16	TRBJ1-1	TGTGCCAGCAATCTTAGAGGGAGCGCTGAAGCTTTCTTT	CASNLRGSAEAFF
many	TRBD2	TRBV15	TRBJ2-7	TGTGCCACCAGCAGAGGACTAGCGGGAGGGGTCGAGCAGTACTTC	CATSRGLAGGVEQYF
NA	NA	TRBV11-1	TRBJ1-1	TGTGCCAGCAGCTTTCCGGGATCGACAGTGAACACTGAAGCTTTCTTT	CASSFPGSTVNTEAFF
NA	TRBD2	TRBV6-2/TRBV6-3	TRBJ2-6	TGTGCCAGCAGTTACCACAGCGGGGCTGGGGCCAACGTCCTGACTTTC	CASSYHSGAGANVLTF
NA	TRBD2	TRBV11-2	TRBJ2-2	TGTGCCAGCAGCCTCTACTTCGCGGGAGATGGGACCGGGGAGCTGTTTTTT	CASSLYFAGDGTGELFF
NA	TRBD2	TRBV27	TRBJ2-7	TGTGCCAGCACCCTCCTAGCGGGAGGGGGGGAGCAGTACTTC	CASTLLAGGGEQYF
NA	TRBD1	TRBV29-1	TRBJ2-7	TGCAGCGCTGGTGGGACAGGGCCCCTTGAGCAGTACTTC	CSAGGTGPLEQYF
many	NA	TRBV2	TRBJ2-7	TGTGCCAGCACGGACTCAACCTACGAGCAGTACTTC	CASTDSTYEQYF
many	NA	TRBV27	TRBJ1-1	TGTGCCAGCAACCGAATACCTTGGGGCACTGAAGCTTTCTTT	CASNRIPWGTEAFF
many	TRBD1	TRBV28	TRBJ1-1	TGTGCCGGATCAGGGGGCGCGGCTGAAGCTTTCTTT	CAGSGGAAEAFF
many	NA	TRBV7-3	TRBJ2-3	TGTGCCAGCAGCTCCCGCCCGGTGGGAGGGGAAGGGGGAGATACGCAGTATTTT	CASSSRPVGGEGGDTQYF
NA	NA	TRBV7-8	TRBJ1-5	TGTGCCAGCAGCCATGGGCAACAGCCCCAGCATTTT	CASSHGQQPQHF
many	NA	TRBV19	TRBJ1-1	TGTGCCAGTATCAGCCGGGTGGAGAACACTGAAGCTTTCTTT	CASISRVENTEAFF
many	TRBD2	TRBV4-1	TRBJ2-7	TGCGCCAGCAGCCAAACTAGCGGGAGACCCTACGAGCAGTACTTC	CASSQTSGRPYEQYF
many	NA	TRBV28	TRBJ2-2	TGTGCCAGCAGCCGGCTAAAGATTGCGAACACCGGGGAGCTGTTTTTT	CASSRLKIANTGELFF
NA	NA	TRBV27	TRBJ1-1	TGTGCCAGCAGGGATAAACAGGGAAGTAGGACTGAAGCTTTCTTT	CASRDKQGSRTEAFF
many	NA	TRBV28	TRBJ1-1	TGTGCCAGCAGAACTCCCGGGACGGTGAACACTGAAGCTTTCTTT	CASRTPGTVNTEAFF
many	NA	TRBV4-1	TRBJ1-2	TGCGCCAGCAGCCAGGGAGCTGGCAGGGGTCCCCATGGCTACACCTTC	CASSQGAGRGPHGYTF
many	TRBD1	TRBV12-3/TRBV12-4	TRBJ1-5	TGTGCCAGCAGTTTAGCGACAGGGGAAGTTAGCAATCAGCCCCAGCATTTT	CASSLATGEVSNQPQHF
NA	NA	TRBV7-2	TRBJ1-1	TGTGCCAGCAGAAGGACAGACACGACTGAAGCTTTCTTT	CASRRTDTTEAFF
many	NA	TRBV18	TRBJ2-7	TGTGCCAGCTCACAGGACCCCGCTCTGACCGAGCAGTACTTC	CASSQDPALTEQYF
many	NA	TRBV12-3/TRBV12-4	TRBJ1-2	TGTGCCAGCAGTTTACTTCCCCGTAACTATGGCTACACCTTC	CASSLLPRNYGYTF
many	TRBD1	TRBV15	TRBJ1-2	TGTGCCACCAGCAGAGTTGGGACAGGGCCGAACTATGGCTACACCTTC	CATSRVGTGPNYGYTF
many	NA	TRBV20-1	TRBJ2-7	TGCAGTGCTAGAGCCTATCCAACAGAGAAAAGCTCCTACGAGCAGTACTTC	CSARAYPTEKSSYEQYF
once	NA	TRBV6-1	TRBJ2-7	TGTGCCAGCAGTGAAAGTGTAGTTGTCTCCATGTTCGGGCAGTACTTC	CASSESVVVSMFGQYF
NA	NA	TRBV4-1	TRBJ2-5	TGCGCCAGCAGCCAAGGATATATAGGGGGTCAAGAGACCCAGTACTTC	CASSQGYIGGQETQYF
many	NA	TRBV27	TRBJ1-6	TGTGCCAGCAGTTTATCGCTAGGTTCACCCCTCCACTTT	CASSLSLGSPLHF
many	NA	TRBV4-1	TRBJ1-5	TGCGCCAGCAGCCAAGCCGTGGGGGGGAAGCCCCAGCATTTT	CASSQAVGGKPQHF
many	NA	TRBV3-1	TRBJ2-7	TGTGCCAGCAGCCGCGGACAGTCGGCCGAGCAGTACTTC	CASSRGQSAEQYF
many	TRBD1	TRBV6-1	TRBJ2-2	TGTGCCAGCAGGGAAGACAGGGGGCTATCGGGGGAGCTGTTTTTT	CASREDRGLSGELFF
NA	NA	TRBV6-1	TRBJ2-7	TGTGCCAGCAGTAAGGGCCTCGAGCAGTACTTC	CASSKGLEQYF
NA	NA	TRBV6-2/TRBV6-3	TRBJ1-1	TGTGCCAGCACACTCGGGACGGGGGGAAACACTGAAGCTTTCTTT	CASTLGTGGNTEAFF
many	NA	TRBV7-2	TRBJ2-5	TGTGCCAGCAGCAGGACAGGGAGGGTCGAGACCCAGTACTTC	CASSRTGRVETQYF
many	NA	TRBV19	TRBJ2-2	TGTGCCAGTAGTTGGGGCCTTGCCACCGGGGAGCTGTTTTTT	CASSWGLATGELFF
NA	TRBD2	TRBV11-2	TRBJ2-7	TGTGCCAGCAGCCCAAATAGCGGGAGGCCAGCCTACGAGCAGTACTTC	CASSPNSGRPAYEQYF
many	NA	TRBV2	TRBJ2-6	TGTGCCAGCGATTTATCTGGGGCCAACGTCCTGACTTTC	CASDLSGANVLTF
NA	TRBD2	TRBV27	TRBJ2-3	TGTGCCAGCAGTTTTCTGGCTAGCGGGAGCACAGATACGCAGTATTTT	CASSFLASGSTDTQYF
NA	TRBD2	TRBV2	TRBJ2-3	TGTGCCGTAGGACTAGCGGGAGGGAGAGATACGCAGTATTTT	CAVGLAGGRDTQYF
many	NA	TRBV6-2/TRBV6-3	TRBJ2-5	TGTGCCAGCAGTCACCTACAGCGAGAGACCCAGTACTTC	CASSHLQRETQYF
NA	NA	TRBV28	TRBJ2-6	TGTGCCAGCACCCAGCTGTGGGGAAACGGGGCCAACGTCCTGACTTTC	CASTQLWGNGANVLTF